This T cell receptor (beta chain) derives from a study of Graves' ophthalmopathy and Graves' hyperthyroidism. Study conclusions and caveats: Most expanded thyroid clonotypes above 0.001 frequency also appeared in blood.

In donors with ophthalmopathy, activity was moderate-to-severe, with CAS ≥3, NOSPECS ≥4 and duration under 3 months. Other autoimmune diseases, uncontrolled infections, pregnancy and lactation each led to patient exclusion. The PBMCs used were ones drawn from 9.5 to 10 ml of fresh peripheral blood. Beta-chain TCR CDR3 regions were amplified from RNA transcripts. After a first-round RT-PCR with HTBI primers, a second-round multiplex PCR was run. TCRdb reprocessed the multiplex PCR reads via MiXCR and lists one record per CDR3 protein. The data contain 600,000 to 700,000 distinct CDR3 sequences, about 38% of them seen just once; the ten biggest clones take up roughly 3%. From germline, CDR1 is SGDLS and CDR2 YYNGEE. Trimming removed 4 bases from V and 4 bases from J; junction bases left unmatched: 6. The CDR3 runs 15 residues. Comments on this clonotype: Its antigen is undetermined.

Source material: peripheral blood. This chain joins TRBV9 and TRBJ2-7; 12 bases map to TRBD1. This receptor was obtained from an adult man with Graves' ophthalmopathy. The CDR3 loop is CASSSRGQGAYEQYF. The CDR3 DNA follows: TGTGCCAGCAGCTCGAGGGGACAGGGGGCGTACGAGCAGTACTTC.